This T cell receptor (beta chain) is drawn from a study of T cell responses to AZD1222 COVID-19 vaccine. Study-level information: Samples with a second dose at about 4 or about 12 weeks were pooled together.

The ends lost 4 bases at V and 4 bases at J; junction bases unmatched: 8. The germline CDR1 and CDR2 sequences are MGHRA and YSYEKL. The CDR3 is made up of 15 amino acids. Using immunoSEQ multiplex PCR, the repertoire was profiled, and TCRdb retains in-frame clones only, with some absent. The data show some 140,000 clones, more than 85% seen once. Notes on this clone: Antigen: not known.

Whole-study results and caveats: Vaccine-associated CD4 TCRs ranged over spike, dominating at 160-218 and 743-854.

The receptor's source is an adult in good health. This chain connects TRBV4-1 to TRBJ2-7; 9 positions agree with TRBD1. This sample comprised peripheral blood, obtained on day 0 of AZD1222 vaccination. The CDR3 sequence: CASSPTDRGGYEQYF. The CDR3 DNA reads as TGCGCCAGCAGCCCGACCGACAGGGGGGGTTACGAGCAGTACTTC.